Listed below are T cell receptor beta chains from one sample, sequenced in a study of lymphopenia after photon versus proton radiotherapy. The method was immunoSEQ multiplex PCR; TCRdb's version includes in-frame clones alone and lacks a portion of them. Here the sample spans 60,000 or so clones, roughly 87% being singletons. Here the sequenced sample was peripheral blood, taken from a patient treated with proton-based radiotherapy. All receptors derive from a man older than 75 with esophageal cancer. Both conserved end residues are part of each CDR3. The D gene is left open where the match is weak. The size field is filled for only some rows; it gives once, few, many or a size class.

clone_size j_call v_call d_call cdr3_nt cdr3_aa
- TRBJ2-5 TRBV7-7 - TGTGCCAGCAGCCTCCGACACTCTGAGGAAGAGACCCAGTACTTC CASSLRHSEEETQYF
- TRBJ1-1 TRBV6-6 - TGTGCCAGCAGTTATTCCCCGACTTGGGATACGGAAGCTTTCTTT CASSYSPTWDTEAFF
- TRBJ2-3 TRBV19 TRBD2 TGTGCCAGTAGTCTTGGACTAGTGGGCACAGATACGCAGTATTTT CASSLGLVGTDTQYF
- TRBJ2-5 TRBV2 TRBD2 TGTGCCAGCAACGGACTAGCGGGAGATGAGACCCAGTACTTC CASNGLAGDETQYF
few TRBJ1-2 TRBV18 - TGTGCCAGCTCACCGAGGACAGAGGATGGCTACACCTTC CASSPRTEDGYTF
- TRBJ1-1 TRBV9 - TGTGCCAGCAGCGTAAATACCGGGGGGCACACTGAAGCTTTCTTT CASSVNTGGHTEAFF
- TRBJ1-2 TRBV2 - TGTGCCAGTCTGGGGGGCGGCTTGGTGTATGGCTACACCTTC CASLGGGLVYGYTF
once TRBJ2-3 TRBV2 TRBD2 TGTGCCAGCAGGAACCGACTAGCGGGGGGGGCAGATACGCAGTATTTT CASRNRLAGGADTQYF
- TRBJ2-3 TRBV10-3 - TGTGCCATCAGTAAACGGACGGAAAGCACAGATACGCAGTATTTT CAISKRTESTDTQYF
- TRBJ1-2 TRBV19 TRBD1 TGTGCCAGTAGTGTGACAGGGGCCTATGGCTACACCTTC CASSVTGAYGYTF
once TRBJ2-3 TRBV29-1 - TGCAGCGCCAACAGGGACGGGGGAAGCACAGATACGCAGTATTTT CSANRDGGSTDTQYF
- TRBJ1-2 TRBV7-2 - TGTGCCAGCAGCTTAGGAATTATTAGGGGCGCATACTATGGCTACACCTTC CASSLGIIRGAYYGYTF
- TRBJ1-6 TRBV7-3 - TGTGCCAGCAGCTGGTATAATAATTCACCCCTCCACTTT CASSWYNNSPLHF
- TRBJ1-2 TRBV29-1 - TGCAGCGTGGGCGGGCAGGGCTATGGCTACACCTTC CSVGGQGYGYTF
- TRBJ2-7 TRBV6-5 TRBD1 TGTGCCAGCAGAAAAACAGGGGAATCGTACTACGAGCAGTACTTC CASRKTGESYYEQYF
few TRBJ1-1 TRBV29-1 - TGCAGCATTGGGGAGCCTTTCTTT CSIGEPFF
few TRBJ1-2 TRBV4-3 - TGCGCCAGCAGCCAAGAGGGTGGGGGAGGCTATGGCTACACCTTC CASSQEGGGGYGYTF
- TRBJ2-7 TRBV2 - TGTGCCATTTTGGGGACAAAACCCTACGAGCAGTACTTC CAILGTKPYEQYF
- TRBJ2-1 TRBV14 - TGTGCCAGCAGCCCGTCAGCCTACAATGAGCAGTTCTTC CASSPSAYNEQFF
- TRBJ1-2 TRBV19 - TGTGCCAGTAGTATCGGCGTGCAGGGCCTCTATGGCTACACCTTC CASSIGVQGLYGYTF
- TRBJ2-1 TRBV5-8 - TGTGCCAGCAGCTGGGGGGTCAATGAGCAGTTCTTC CASSWGVNEQFF
once TRBJ2-2 TRBV5-1 - TGCGCCAGCAGCTTGCAGACCGGGGAGCTGTTTTTT CASSLQTGELFF
- TRBJ2-1 TRBV10-3 TRBD2 TGTGCCATCAGTGAGTCGGGACTAGCGCTGCCCTACAATGAGCAGTTCTTC CAISESGLALPYNEQFF
- TRBJ1-2 TRBV5-1 - TGCGCCAGCAGCTTGTTGGGGGGCGCGGAGGGCTACACCTTC CASSLLGGAEGYTF
- TRBJ2-7 TRBV10-3 TRBD2 TGTGCCATCAGTATAGCGGGAGCCTACGAGCAGTACTTC CAISIAGAYEQYF
- TRBJ2-7 TRBV7-2 - TGTGCCAGCAGCCCGACATCAGGGTTTTTGGAGCAGTACTTC CASSPTSGFLEQYF
- TRBJ2-5 TRBV5-1 - TGCGCCAGCAGCTTACAGGGCCAAGAGACCCAGTACTTC CASSLQGQETQYF
- TRBJ2-7 TRBV4-3 - TGCGCCAGCAGCCAAGAGGGGGGATACGAGCAGTACTTC CASSQEGGYEQYF
- TRBJ1-1 TRBV2 TRBD1 TGTGCCACCATATTACAGGGGGGCTACACTGAAGCTTTCTTT CATILQGGYTEAFF
once TRBJ2-7 TRBV4-1 TRBD1 TGCGCCAGCAGCCAAGTAGGGACAGACGTTTCCGAGCAGTACTTC CASSQVGTDVSEQYF
- TRBJ2-3 TRBV21-1 - TGTGCCAGCAGCAAAGGGGTCCGGGGCACAGATACGCAGTATTTT CASSKGVRGTDTQYF
- TRBJ1-1 TRBV18 TRBD1 TGTGCCAGCTCTAACGCCGGGACAGGGTACACTGAAGCTTTCTTT CASSNAGTGYTEAFF
- TRBJ2-5 TRBV6-5 - TGTGCCAGCAGCCTGACGCTTCAAGAGACCCAGTACTTC CASSLTLQETQYF
few TRBJ2-5 TRBV5-4 TRBD1 TGTGCCAGCAGCTCCTCGACAGGGGGAGGAGAGACCCAGTACTTC CASSSSTGGGETQYF
- TRBJ2-5 TRBV6-6 - TGTGCCAGCAGTTACCGGCAGGGGGGTACCGAGACCCAGTACTTC CASSYRQGGTETQYF
- TRBJ1-5 TRBV30 - TGTGCCTGGAAGCCGGGAAATAGCAATCAGCCCCAGCATTTT CAWKPGNSNQPQHF
few TRBJ2-3 TRBV2 - TGTGCCAGCAGGCTACTGGCTAGCTGGGGGCCTGGAGATACGCAGTATTTT CASRLLASWGPGDTQYF
once TRBJ2-6 TRBV19 - TGTGCCAGTAGTATCCAGCCCGGTCTCCACGTCCTGACTTTC CASSIQPGLHVLTF
- TRBJ2-1 TRBV7-2 - TGTGCCACCCAATTTACAGGGAACAATGAGCAGTTCTTC CATQFTGNNEQFF
- TRBJ2-2 TRBV5-1 TRBD2 TGCGCCAGCAGCGTGTCCTCAATCGGACTAGCGGGTAACACCGGGGAGCTGTTTTTT CASSVSSIGLAGNTGELFF
- TRBJ2-3 TRBV7-8 TRBD1 TGTGCCAGCAGCTTAACCGGGACAGGGTCGTCAGATACGCAGTATTTT CASSLTGTGSSDTQYF
- TRBJ1-2 TRBV2 - TGTGCCAGCATCGCAGGCGGATTTGGCTACACCTTC CASIAGGFGYTF
- TRBJ1-1 TRBV7-2 - TGTGCCAGCAGCCCAATGGGGGGGGCGCTTTCTACTGAAGCTTTCTTT CASSPMGGALSTEAFF
- TRBJ2-1 TRBV4-3 - TGCGCCAGCAGCCAAGGGCTCAGGGGAGACGAGCAGTTCTTC CASSQGLRGDEQFF
- TRBJ2-2 TRBV19 - TGTGCCAGTAGTATAGGGACTCCCGGGGAGCTGTTTTTT CASSIGTPGELFF
few TRBJ2-7 TRBV14 - TGTGCCAGCAGCCCCAGGGACAACGAGCAGTACTTC CASSPRDNEQYF
- TRBJ2-1 TRBV5-4 TRBD2 TGTGCCAGCAACGATCCAGCGGGGGGATACAATGAGCAGTTCTTC CASNDPAGGYNEQFF
- TRBJ1-2 TRBV7-9 - TGTGCCAGCAGCCTATCACGGACAGACTATGGCTACACCTTC CASSLSRTDYGYTF
- TRBJ2-3 TRBV5-6 - TGTGCCAGCAGCTTTGGAGGGAGGGGGGATACGCAGTATTTT CASSFGGRGDTQYF
- TRBJ2-7 TRBV7-8 - TGTGCCAGCAGCTTAGCGCTTACCAGCGTTTCCTACGAGCAGTACTTC CASSLALTSVSYEQYF
- TRBJ2-7 TRBV11-2 - TGTGCCAGCAGCTTTGGCGGGACCTACGAGCAGTACTTC CASSFGGTYEQYF